This T cell receptor beta chain was identified during a study of cytomegalovirus exposure and HLA in healthy donors. Notes on the study in general: Later work associated roughly 17,000 TCR beta sequences with HLA alleles at 0.05 false discovery rate.

Healthy people donating bone marrow made up the donors. As regards this clone: Its antigen is as yet unknown.

This PCR relied on a set of 60 Vbeta primers and 13 Jbeta primers. Here immunoSEQ multiplex PCR was the method, and the copy in TCRdb shows in-frame clones only, minus some. The sample contains a few hundred thousand clones, roughly 85% of which appear only once. This CDR3 contains 16 residues. With 5 bases removed from V and 4 bases from J, the gap between germline ends came to 17 bases. Per germline, CDR1 MGHRA and CDR2 YSYEKL. Input material: PBMCs. This sequence originates from a man aged 18 to 30 in good health and CMV-seronegative. The chain couples TRBV4-1 to TRBJ1-4, with D possibly being TRBD1 (6 bases). The CDR3 loop reads CASSSYAGADNEKLFF. CDR3 DNA: TGCGCCAGCAGCTCTTATGCAGGGGCGGATAATGAAAAACTGTTTTTT.